This TCR beta chain came from a study of T cell changes during pregnancy in multiple sclerosis. Trimming removed 5 bases from V and 3 bases from J; junction bases left unmatched: 9. Per the germline V gene, CDR1 is MDHEN and CDR2 is SYDVKM. The CDR3 loop spans 16 amino acids. Sequenced by immunoSEQ multiplex PCR; TCRdb stores in-frame clones only, minus some. The data hold about 67,000 clones, with roughly nine tenths observed a single time. The sequence derives from a female donor with multiple sclerosis, enrolled in a pregnancy study. The sample in question was peripheral blood, obtained in the first trimester of pregnancy. The V gene is TRBV28, the J gene TRBJ2-3, with 9 bases that match TRBD2. CDR3 loop: CASSPKVLAGTDTQYF. DNA for the CDR3: TGTGCCAGCAGTCCCAAGGTTCTAGCGGGGACAGATACGCAGTATTTT. Full variable domain (remainder filled in from reference TRBV28 and TRBJ2-3): DVKVTQSSRYLVKRTGEKVFLECVQDMDHENMFWYRQDPGLGLRLIYFSYDVKMKEKGDIPEGYSVSREKKERFSLILESASTNQTSMYLCASSPKVLAGTDTQYFGPGTRLTVL.